This T cell receptor beta chain derives from a study of prognosis after radiotherapy for stage I lung cancer (dated by TCRdb to the early 2020s). For the study in its entirety: Between early 2018 and early 2019, roughly 19 patients with stage I NSCLC were enrolled in Nanjing, China. Patients with newly diagnosed primary stage I lung tumors numbered over eleven, with about 5 others having oligometastatic NSCLC after surgical resection of the primary tumor. All patients were regarded as medically inoperable, because of comorbidities in about eleven patients and refusal of surgery in roughly seven patients. The cohort included about a dozen men and over 5 women, with a median age of about 70 years and a range of about 53 to 84 years. On tumor histology, approximately 12 patients had adenocarcinoma and several had squamous cell carcinoma. Using image-guided IMRT or VMAT, SBRT was delivered in 3 to 5 fractions at a biologically effective dose of at least 100 Gy. No patient received concurrent therapy alongside SBRT. Four of the 19 patients developed distant metastases after SBRT, at a median of roughly seven months; the other 15 showed no significant progression. Peripheral blood TCR beta repertoires were profiled in stage I NSCLC patients before and after stereotactic body radiotherapy, and the repertoires were related to distant failure. The study sequenced approximately 38 blood samples from roughly 19 patients, one before and one after SBRT per patient.

No patient had a history of other malignancies or prior chemotherapy or radiotherapy, and all had node-negative disease on CT and PET/CT. At each of the two time points, 6 to 7 milliliters of peripheral venous blood were collected into EDTA tubes. PBMCs were isolated by Ficoll-Paque Plus density-gradient centrifugation. Right after collection, samples were kept at -80 degrees C until analysis. The investigation overall reported the following: TRBV and TRBJ usage frequencies reportedly varied with metastasis status, involving two V genes at baseline and nine V and two J genes after SBRT. Unique TCR clone counts fell after SBRT (median about 9,600 before versus 6,500 to 7,500 after; Wilcoxon paired P=0.011). Whether the expanded TCR clones were tumor-specific was not determined. The study was limited by its small cohort and short follow-up, and the findings require independent validation. Post-SBRT Shannon entropy and its change from baseline were lower in patients who developed distant metastases; baseline Shannon entropy was not associated with metastases. No adjustment for multiple comparisons was applied to any of the reported P values.

The CDR3 has 13 amino acids, counting the end cysteine and phenylalanine. Only CDR3 DNA is held: 39 bases, read in frame from base 1. For CDR1 and CDR2, the germline V gene lists KGHSH and LQKENI. V gives up 5 bases and J gives up 6 bases, and the segment between their germline ends measures 12 bases. This clonotype was counted ten times or more. Its recognized antigen is unknown. There are no base qualities to consult, and no much larger clone falls within one base. Two rounds of multiplex PCR were used to amplify the TCR beta CDR3 region from genomic DNA. The first PCR round used primers specific to each TRBV and TRBJ gene, with sequences filed in Chinese patent CN105087789A. The second PCR round used universal primers. The Roche High Pure PCR Template Preparation Kit was used to extract genomic DNA from the frozen PBMCs. The libraries underwent paired-end sequencing with 151 bp reads on an Illumina HiSeq 3000. The authors' analysis ran thus. Raw reads lacking the multiplex PCR primer sequences were removed with CutAdapt. High-quality paired reads were merged into contigs with PEAR. By alignment to reference sequences, MiXCR assigned TRB V, D and J gene segments to each contig. To remove sequencing errors, CDR3 sequences were clustered according to base quality and sequence similarity. Diversity was calculated as Shannon entropy divided by the natural log of the number of productive TCR sequences. Clonality was computed as one minus the ratio of Shannon entropy to the natural log of the number of unique clonotypes. The Youden index of ROC curves was used to select progression-free survival cut-offs for repertoire metrics, and analyses were performed in R 3.5.3. In TCRdb, the public reads were trimmed at Q25 with fastp and aligned with MiXCR, with productive beta chains retained. Each record represents a unique CDR3 protein, reported with the most common genes and DNA among its rows. The V and J calls follow TCRdb's processing rather than the paper's. This sample gives about 13,000 distinct CDR3 sequences in total; about a quarter of them show up just once. Jointly, the top ten make up under 14% of the sample.

This clonotype originated in a donor aged 50 or older with non-small cell lung cancer. The chain links TRBV18 with TRBJ2-3; the D gene assignment is ambiguous. The material was PBMCs, obtained before or after stereotactic body radiation therapy (not recorded which). The DNA sequence is given as TGTGCCAGCTCAGAAGTAGGTGTGGATACGCAGTATTTT. Translated, this is CASSEVGVDTQYF.